This T cell receptor beta chain was identified during a study of OX40 agonist ivuxolimab in advanced cancers. Study details: Patient treatment consisted of intravenous ivuxolimab administration every 2 weeks at 0.01 to 10 mg/kg. Among those enrolled, mean age was 60 years (range roughly 20 to 85) and 75% to 90% were male. Prior anti-PD-1, anti-PD-L1 or anti-CTLA-4 therapy was allowed; 35% to 40% had some. Overall study results and limits: With doses of 0.1 to 3.0 mg/kg, CD4+ and CD8+ blood T cells had undergone clonal expansion by week 6.

Sequencing used immunoSEQ multiplex PCR; TCRdb keeps in-frame clones, though not all of them. The data hold around 84,000 clones, with about 90% observed a single time. V gave up 2 bases and J gave up 7 bases, with 6 bases separating them. The CDR3 contains 12 residues. The germline CDR1 and CDR2 sequences are MNHNS and SASEGT. A word on this clone: Its antigen is not identified.

The receptor was isolated from an adult with an advanced solid tumor such as melanoma, head and neck, liver or kidney cancer. The chain joins TRBV6-1 to TRBJ2-1; D uncertain. The sequences come from CD4+ or CD8+ T cells sorted from blood, collected in a trial of the OX40 agonist ivuxolimab. CDR3 nucleotides: TGTGCCAGCAGTGAATTCGTTAATGAGCAGTTCTTC. This encodes CASSEFVNEQFF.